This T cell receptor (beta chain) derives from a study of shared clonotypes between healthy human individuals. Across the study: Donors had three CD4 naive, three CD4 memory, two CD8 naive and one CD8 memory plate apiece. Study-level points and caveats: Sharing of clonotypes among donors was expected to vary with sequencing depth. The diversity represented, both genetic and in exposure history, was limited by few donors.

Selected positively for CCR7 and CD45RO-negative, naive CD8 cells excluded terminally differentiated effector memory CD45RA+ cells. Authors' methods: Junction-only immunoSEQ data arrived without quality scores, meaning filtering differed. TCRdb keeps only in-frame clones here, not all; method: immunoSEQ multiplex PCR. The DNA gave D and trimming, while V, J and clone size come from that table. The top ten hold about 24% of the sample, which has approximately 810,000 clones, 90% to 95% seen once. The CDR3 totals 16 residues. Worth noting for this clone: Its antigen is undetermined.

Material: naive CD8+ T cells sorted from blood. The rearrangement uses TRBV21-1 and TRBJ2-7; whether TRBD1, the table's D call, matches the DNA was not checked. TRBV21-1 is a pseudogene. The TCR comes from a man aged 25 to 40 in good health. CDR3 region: CASRSRRQGIGGEQYF. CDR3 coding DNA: TGTGCCAGCAGGTCCAGAAGGCAGGGTATAGGTGGCGAGCAGTACTTC.